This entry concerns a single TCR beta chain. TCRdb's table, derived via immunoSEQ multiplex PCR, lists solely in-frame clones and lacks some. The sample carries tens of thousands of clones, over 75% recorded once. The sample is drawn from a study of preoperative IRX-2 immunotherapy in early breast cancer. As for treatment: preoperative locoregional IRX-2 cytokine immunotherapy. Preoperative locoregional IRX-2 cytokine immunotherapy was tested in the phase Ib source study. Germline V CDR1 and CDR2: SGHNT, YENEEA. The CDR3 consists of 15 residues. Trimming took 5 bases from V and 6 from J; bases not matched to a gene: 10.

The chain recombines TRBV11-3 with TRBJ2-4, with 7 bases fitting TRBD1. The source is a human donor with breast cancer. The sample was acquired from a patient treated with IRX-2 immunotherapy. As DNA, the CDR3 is TGTGCCAGCAGCCCTACCGGGACAGCGATAAACATTCAGTACTTC. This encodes CASSPTGTAINIQYF. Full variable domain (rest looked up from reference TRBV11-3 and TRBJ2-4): EAGVVQSPRYKIIEKKQPVAFWCNPISGHNTLYWYLQNLGQGPELLIRYENEEAVDDSQLPKDRFSAERLKGVDSTLKIQPAELGDSAVYLCASSPTGTAINIQYFGAGTRLSVL.